This paragraph reports one TCR beta chain. What it binds is not known. The data were taken from a study of CD8 T cells in ankylosing spondylitis. Germline V gives CDR1 GTSNPN, CDR2 SVGIG (reference sequence). The CDR3 has 11 amino acids. V was pared by 3 bases and J by 6 bases, with 8 bases between. TCRdb passed the 5' RACE reads through MiXCR, listing each CDR3 protein once. The sample lists approximately 300,000 distinct CDR3 sequences; 15% to 20% were seen once. Study-wide findings and caveats: Disease-associated clones were CD8+ and fairly uncommon in peripheral blood. Roughly eight highly homologous variants made up a TCR beta motif that seemed to typify ankylosing spondylitis blood.

The rearrangement uses TRBV30 and TRBJ1-1; unclear D gene. Source material: blood, either unsorted or a sorted T cell fraction (not recorded which). This sequence originates from a male donor with ankylosing spondylitis or in good health (not recorded which). CDR3 sequence reads: CAWRKGSEAFF. The CDR3 nucleotides are TGTGCCTGGAGAAAGGGCTCTGAAGCTTTCTTT.